The table lists the clone carrying this TCR beta chain with a few counts. The data stem from a study of T cells in Graves' hyperthyroidism and ophthalmopathy. The TCR beta CDR3 regions underwent amplification using RNA transcripts as the source. The HTBI set primed first-round TCR CDR3 RT-PCR. TCRdb re-called the multiplex PCR reads through MiXCR, storing one row per CDR3 protein. The table lists hundreds of thousands of distinct CDR3 sequences, under 60% of them singletons. Thyroid ultrasound, orbital computed tomography, clinical symptoms, and serum thyroxine and TRAb underpinned diagnoses. The sequence came from a woman between 18 and 29 years old with Graves' hyperthyroidism. Material: peripheral blood or thyroid tissue (not recorded which).

This CDR3 is CASSPLESGDTEAFF. CDR3 in DNA: TGTGCCAGCAGTCCCCTTGAATCAGGGGACACTGAAGCTTTCTTT. The chain has TRBV14 and TRBJ1-1; possibly TRBD1 for D (6 bases). Trimming stripped 6 bases from V and 3 bases from J, with 17 bases between. This CDR3 spans 15 amino acids. From germline, CDR1 is SGHDN and CDR2 FVKESK.